A single sample gave rise to the 12 T cell receptor beta chains below, sequenced in a study of cytomegalovirus exposure and HLA in healthy donors (dated by TCRdb to 2015 to 2018). Libraries were prepared through the immunoSEQ multiplex PCR assay. The multiplex PCR relied on a mix of 60 forward primers for TCR Vbeta segments and 13 reverse primers for TCR Jbeta segments. The table was pulled from immuneACCESS by TCRdb, which kept in-frame rearrangements only. Such tables lose some clones; where checked, under half of the loss comes from unresolved V genes, and the rest has no known cause. This sample has over 120,000 clones in its table, and approximately 80% of those were observed once. The top ten clonotypes cover approximately 2.5% of the sample. Sequences were obtained from PBMCs. The receptors come from a young woman in good health and CMV-seropositive.

The V gene is TRBV5-5, the J gene TRBJ1-6, with 7 bases that match TRBD1. The V gene end was trimmed by 0 bases and the J gene end by 6 bases; junction bases not matched to a gene: 12. This CDR3 comprises 18 residues. Germline CDR1 and CDR2: SGHKS and YYEKEE (reference sequence). The CDR3 is CASSLAGTARGPNSPLHF. The CDR3 DNA follows: TGTGCCAGCAGCTTGGCCGGGACAGCCCGGGGGCCTAATTCACCCCTCCACTTT.

The chain is built from TRBV5-4 and TRBJ2-1; 9 bases agree with TRBD1. The length of the CDR3 is 16 residues. V was pared by 4 bases and J by 7 bases, with 12 bases of the junction left unmatched. Per germline, CDR1 SGHNT and CDR2 YYREEE (reference sequence). The CDR3 DNA reads as TGTGCCAGCAGCCCCGGGGGTACAGGGGGCAGAAATGAGCAGTTCTTC. Translating gives CASSPGGTGGRNEQFF.

The J gene is TRBJ1-2, the V gene TRBV25-1; unclear D gene. The germline V and J ends were trimmed by 7 bases and 2 bases, with 11 bases remaining between them. Germline loops: CDR1 MGHDK, CDR2 SYGVNS. This CDR3 is built from 13 residues. CDR3 protein: CASKEGLNYGYTF. The DNA for the CDR3 is TGTGCCAGCAAGGAGGGTCTGAACTATGGCTACACCTTC.

This sequence joins TRBV5-1 and TRBJ1-1; the match to TRBD1 covers 7 bases. The CDR3 loop spans 15 amino acids. Germline V CDR1 and CDR2: SGHRS, YFSETQ. V was pared by 5 bases and J by 0 bases, with 7 bases of the junction left unmatched. The CDR3 sequence is CASRPRQGMNTEAFF. CDR3 in DNA: TGCGCCAGCAGACCTCGACAGGGAATGAACACTGAAGCTTTCTTT.

This clone was counted a single time. The chain is built from TRBV6-1 and TRBJ2-7; 8 bases align to TRBD1. V lost 2 bases to trimming and J lost 2 bases; unmatched junction nucleotides: 5. This CDR3 contains 15 residues. The germline V gene has CDR1 MNHNS and CDR2 SASEGT. The chain's CDR3 is CASSEPGQAPYEQYF. The CDR3 coding sequence is TGTGCCAGCAGTGAACCGGGACAGGCCCCCTACGAGCAGTACTTC.

A note on this clone: At one end, the junction sequence differs from germline, possibly due to a read error. The chain links TRBV7-9 to TRBJ1-5; D gene ambiguous. The CDR3 has 14 amino acids. Germline V gene data show CDR1 as SEHNR and CDR2 as FQNEAQ (reference sequence). This CDR3 reads CVSSSTLPHQPQHF. CDR3 in DNA: TGTGTCAGCAGCTCCACTCTCCCCCATCAGCCCCAGCATTTT.

The gene calls are TRBV6-1 and TRBJ2-3; 12 bases match TRBD2. The CDR3 is 14 amino acids. CDR1 is MNHNS, CDR2 SASEGT, per germline. Trimming cost V 7 bases and J 2 bases; bases outside gene matches: 1. DNA of the CDR3: TGTGCCAGCACTAGCGGGGGGGCCACAGATACGCAGTATTTT. Its translation: CASTSGGATDTQYF.

This clone was counted ten times or more. The chain combines TRBV6-4 with TRBJ1-1; possible D gene TRBD1, 6 bases. Trimming removed 3 bases from V and 1 base from J, with 6 bases in between. Germline V gives CDR1 MRHNA, CDR2 SNTAGT. The CDR3 has 13 amino acids. The CDR3 sequence is CASSETGNTEAFF. CDR3 DNA sequence: TGTGCCAGCAGTGAGACAGGGAACACTGAAGCTTTCTTT.

This clone was counted once. The V call is TRBV19, the J call TRBJ1-1; 10 bases line up with TRBD1. The CDR3 is 16 amino acids. Germline V gives CDR1 LNHDA, CDR2 SQIVND (reference sequence). Trimming at V came to 6 bases and at J to 2 bases, leaving 9 bases not matched to a gene. CDR3: CASSHRGTGANTEAFF. In DNA form, the CDR3 reads TGTGCCAGTAGCCACCGCGGGACAGGGGCAAACACTGAAGCTTTCTTT.

The gene calls are TRBV18 and TRBJ1-3, with 7 bases fitting TRBD1. The CDR3 sequence is 16 residues long. J was trimmed by 2 bases and V by 5 bases; bases with no gene match: 9. From germline, CDR1 is KGHSH and CDR2 LQKENI. For the CDR3, the DNA is TGTGCCAGCTCATCTGAACAGGGGAGAGCTGGAAACACCATATATTTT. As protein: CASSSEQGRAGNTIYF.

CDR3 DNA sequence: TGTGCCACCAGCAGGGGCGGGGGGGCTGAAGAGACCCAGTACTTC. It translates to CATSRGGGAEETQYF. The chain couples TRBV15 to TRBJ2-5, with TRBD2 matching over 9 bases. Germline lookup yields CDR1 LNHNV and CDR2 YYDKDF (reference sequence). The V segment lost 3 bases and the J segment 3 bases; nucleotides outside the gene matches: 5. The CDR3 runs 15 residues. Full variable domain (rest looked up from reference TRBV15 and TRBJ2-5): DAMVIQNPRYQVTQFGKPVTLSCSQTLNHNVMYWYQQKSSQAPKLLFHYYDKDFNNEADTPDNFQSRRPNTSFCFLDIRSPGLGDTAMYLCATSRGGGAEETQYFGPGTRLLVL.

The rearrangement uses TRBV28 and TRBJ1-2; TRBD1 matches at 8 bases. From germline, CDR1 is MDHEN and CDR2 SYDVKM. Trimming removed 5 bases from V and 3 bases from J; junction bases left unmatched: 8. The CDR3 contains 15 residues. CDR3 sequence: CASSRRQGTYYGYTF. The CDR3 DNA follows: TGTGCCAGCAGTAGAAGACAGGGGACCTACTATGGCTACACCTTC.